This T cell receptor beta chain was captured in a study of cytomegalovirus exposure and HLA in healthy donors. Study results and caveats: DRB1 showed the most TCR associations and HLA-C the fewest in a later analysis, as rates varied by HLA locus. Later analysis found that TCR beta chains associated with HLA were more clonally expanded than other, equally common chains. The study listed 164 cytomegalovirus-associated TCR beta chains.

PCR used 60 Vbeta primers and 13 Jbeta primers. Libraries were prepared by immunoSEQ multiplex PCR; TCRdb keeps only in-frame clonotypes and omits some of them. The sample has approximately 150,000 clones, around 80% seen once. As to this clone: Its antigen is unidentified.

CDR1 MNHEY and CDR2 SVGAGI come from the germline V gene. CDR3 length: 11 amino acids. V lost 8 bases and J 13 bases, leaving 16 bases between the germline ends. The material sequenced was PBMCs. This receptor was taken from a human donor in good health. The chain combines TRBV6-5 with TRBJ2-3, with a tentative D call TRBD2 (7 bases). The CDR3 coding sequence is TGTGCCAGCCAATCGGGGGGCGTGGAGTATTTT. This encodes CASQSGGVEYF.